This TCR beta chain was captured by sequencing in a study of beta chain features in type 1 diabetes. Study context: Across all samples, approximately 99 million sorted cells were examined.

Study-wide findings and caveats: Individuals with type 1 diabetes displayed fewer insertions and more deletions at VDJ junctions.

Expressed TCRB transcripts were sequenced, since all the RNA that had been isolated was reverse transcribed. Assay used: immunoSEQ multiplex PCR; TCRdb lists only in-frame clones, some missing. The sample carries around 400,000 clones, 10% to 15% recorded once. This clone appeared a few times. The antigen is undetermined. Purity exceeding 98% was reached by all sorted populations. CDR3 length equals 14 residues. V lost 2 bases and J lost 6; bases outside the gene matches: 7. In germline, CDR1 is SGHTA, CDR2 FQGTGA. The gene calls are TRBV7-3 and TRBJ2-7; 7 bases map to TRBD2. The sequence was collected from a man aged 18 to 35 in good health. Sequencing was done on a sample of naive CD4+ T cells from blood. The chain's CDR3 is CASSLVREEGEQYF. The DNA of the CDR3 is TGTGCCAGCAGCTTAGTACGGGAGGAGGGCGAGCAGTACTTC.